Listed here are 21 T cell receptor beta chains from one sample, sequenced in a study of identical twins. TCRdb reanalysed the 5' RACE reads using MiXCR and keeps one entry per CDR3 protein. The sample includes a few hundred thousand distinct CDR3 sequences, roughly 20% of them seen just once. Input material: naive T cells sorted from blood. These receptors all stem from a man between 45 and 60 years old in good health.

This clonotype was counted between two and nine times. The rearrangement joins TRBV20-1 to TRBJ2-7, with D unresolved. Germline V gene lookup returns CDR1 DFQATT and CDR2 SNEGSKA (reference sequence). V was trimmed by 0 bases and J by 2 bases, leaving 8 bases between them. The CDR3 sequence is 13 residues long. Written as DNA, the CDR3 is TGCAGTGCTAGAGATCTGCACGCCTACGAGCAGTACTTC. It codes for CSARDLHAYEQYF.

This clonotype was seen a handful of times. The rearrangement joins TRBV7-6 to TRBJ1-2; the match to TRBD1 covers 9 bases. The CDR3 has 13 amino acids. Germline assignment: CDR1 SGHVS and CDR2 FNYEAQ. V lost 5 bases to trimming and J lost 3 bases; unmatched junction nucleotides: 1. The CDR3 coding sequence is TGTGCCAGCAGCAGGGACAGGGACTATGGCTACACCTTC. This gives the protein CASSRDRDYGYTF.

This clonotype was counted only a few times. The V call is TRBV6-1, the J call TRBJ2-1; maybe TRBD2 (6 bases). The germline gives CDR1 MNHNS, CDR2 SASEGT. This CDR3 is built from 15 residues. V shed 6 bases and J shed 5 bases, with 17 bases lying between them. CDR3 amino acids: CASSDPRRAHNEQFF. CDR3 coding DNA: TGTGCCAGCAGCGACCCACGGAGGGCCCACAATGAGCAGTTCTTC.

CDR3 protein: CASSPDSPKYF. CDR3 bases: TGCGCCAGCAGCCCTGACAGTCCCAAGTACTTC. The rearrangement joins TRBV5-1 to TRBJ2-7, with D possibly TRBD1 on 5 matching bases. Trimming cost V 4 bases and J 11 bases, with 13 bases left between them. The germline CDR1 and CDR2 sequences are SGHRS and YFSETQ. The CDR3 runs 11 residues.

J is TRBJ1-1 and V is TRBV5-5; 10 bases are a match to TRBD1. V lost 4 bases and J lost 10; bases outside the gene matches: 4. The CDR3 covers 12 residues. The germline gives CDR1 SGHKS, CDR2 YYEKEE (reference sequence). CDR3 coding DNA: TGTGCCAGCAGCCCCGGACAGGGGGGAGCTTTCTTT. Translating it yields CASSPGQGGAFF.

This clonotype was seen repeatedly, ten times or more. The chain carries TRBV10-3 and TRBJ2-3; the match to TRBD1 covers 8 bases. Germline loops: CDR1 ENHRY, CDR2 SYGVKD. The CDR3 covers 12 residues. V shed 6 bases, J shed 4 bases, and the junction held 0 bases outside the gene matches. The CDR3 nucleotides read TGTGCCATCAGGGACAGGGCAGATACGCAGTATTTT. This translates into CAIRDRADTQYF.

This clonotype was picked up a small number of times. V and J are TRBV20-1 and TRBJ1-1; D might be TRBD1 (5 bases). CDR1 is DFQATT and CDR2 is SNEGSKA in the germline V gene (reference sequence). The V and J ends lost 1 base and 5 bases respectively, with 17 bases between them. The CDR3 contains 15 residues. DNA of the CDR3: TGCAGTGCTAGAGCTCCCGGGGGATCGGGAACTGAAGCTTTCTTT. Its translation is CSARAPGGSGTEAFF.

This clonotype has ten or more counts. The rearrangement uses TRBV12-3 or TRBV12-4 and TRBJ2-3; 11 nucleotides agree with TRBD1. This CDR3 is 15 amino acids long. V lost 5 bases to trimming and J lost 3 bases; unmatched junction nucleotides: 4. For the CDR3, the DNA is TGTGCCAGCAGTCGGACAGGGGGCGATACAGATACGCAGTATTTT. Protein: CASSRTGGDTDTQYF.

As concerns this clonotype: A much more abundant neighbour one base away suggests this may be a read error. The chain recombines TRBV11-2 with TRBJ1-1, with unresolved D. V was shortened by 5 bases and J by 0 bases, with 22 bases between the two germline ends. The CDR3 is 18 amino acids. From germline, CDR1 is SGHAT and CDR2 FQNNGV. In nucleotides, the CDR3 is TGTGCCAGCAGCCCGGTTCGGGGATTGCCAACCATGAACACTGAAGCTTTCTTT. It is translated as CASSPVRGLPTMNTEAFF.

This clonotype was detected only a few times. CDR3 sequence (DNA): TGCAGCGTTGGCTACACCTCCGCTCTTCGGGAGCAGTACTTC. Amino acid sequence: CSVGYTSALREQYF. The J gene is TRBJ2-7, the V gene TRBV29-1; no firm D call. With 4 bases removed from V and 7 bases from J, the gap between germline ends came to 20 bases. The length of the CDR3 is 14 residues. Germline values: CDR1 SQVTM, CDR2 ANQGSEA.

Here the CDR3 DNA reads TGCAGTGCTAACCCAAGCGGGGCCATCAATTTTGAGCAGTTCTTC. Protein: CSANPSGAINFEQFF. The chain is built from TRBV20-1 and TRBJ2-1; 7 bases fit TRBD2. The CDR3 loop spans 15 amino acids. Trimming removed 4 bases from V and 9 bases from J; junction bases left unmatched: 15. Germline CDR1 reads DFQATT; CDR2 reads SNEGSKA (reference sequence).

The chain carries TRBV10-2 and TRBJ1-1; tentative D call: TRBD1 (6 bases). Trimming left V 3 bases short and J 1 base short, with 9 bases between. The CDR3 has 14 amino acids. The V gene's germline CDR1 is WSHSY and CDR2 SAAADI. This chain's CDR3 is CASSEWGRNTEAFF. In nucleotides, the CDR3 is TGCGCCAGCAGTGAATGGGGGCGGAACACTGAAGCTTTCTTT.

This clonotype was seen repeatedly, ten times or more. CDR3 amino acids: CSARDLQREPSNEQFF. CDR3 DNA: TGCAGTGCTAGAGATCTCCAGCGGGAACCATCTAATGAGCAGTTCTTC. The chain is built from TRBV20-1 and TRBJ2-1; 7 positions match TRBD2. Germline assignment: CDR1 DFQATT and CDR2 SNEGSKA (reference sequence). Losses at the gene ends were 0 bases for V and 7 bases for J; bases not matched to a gene: 12. The CDR3 runs to 16 residues.

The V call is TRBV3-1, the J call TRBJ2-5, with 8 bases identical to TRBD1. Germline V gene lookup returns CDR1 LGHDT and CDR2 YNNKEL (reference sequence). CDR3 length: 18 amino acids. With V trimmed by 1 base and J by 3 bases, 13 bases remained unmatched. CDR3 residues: CASSQALTGQGRKETQYF. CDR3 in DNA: TGTGCCAGCAGCCAAGCTCTTACCGGACAGGGACGGAAAGAGACCCAGTACTTC.

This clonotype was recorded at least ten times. The CDR3 nucleotides read TGTGCCAGCTCACCTCGGCTAGCGGAGACCGGGGAGCTGTTTTTT. Protein product: CASSPRLAETGELFF. The V and J genes are TRBV18 and TRBJ2-2; 7 positions match TRBD2. The germline gives CDR1 KGHSH, CDR2 LQKENI. This CDR3 region has 15 residues. The ends lost 3 bases at V and 5 bases at J; junction bases unmatched: 6.

The CDR3 protein is CAWNAGGPSNEQFF. The CDR3 region has the DNA TGTGCCTGGAATGCGGGAGGGCCCAGTAATGAGCAGTTCTTC. The V call is TRBV30, the J call TRBJ2-1, with 9 positions matching TRBD2. The CDR3 consists of 14 residues. V trimming: 4 bases; J trimming: 7 bases; junction bases outside the gene matches: 8. Germline CDR1 and CDR2: GTSNPN and SVGIG (reference sequence).

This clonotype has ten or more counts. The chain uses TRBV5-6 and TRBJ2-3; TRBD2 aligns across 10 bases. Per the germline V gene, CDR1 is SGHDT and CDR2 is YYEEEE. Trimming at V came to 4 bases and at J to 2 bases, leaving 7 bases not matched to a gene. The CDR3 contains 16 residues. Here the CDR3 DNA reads TGTGCCAGCAGCGCGGAACTAGCGGGGTTCACAGATACGCAGTATTTT. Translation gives CASSAELAGFTDTQYF.

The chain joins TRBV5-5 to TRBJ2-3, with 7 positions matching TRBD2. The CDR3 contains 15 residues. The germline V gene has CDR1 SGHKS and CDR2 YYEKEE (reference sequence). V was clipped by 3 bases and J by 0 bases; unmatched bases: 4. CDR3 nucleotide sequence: TGTGCCAGCAGCTCCGGGGGGATTAGCACAGATACGCAGTATTTT. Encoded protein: CASSSGGISTDTQYF.

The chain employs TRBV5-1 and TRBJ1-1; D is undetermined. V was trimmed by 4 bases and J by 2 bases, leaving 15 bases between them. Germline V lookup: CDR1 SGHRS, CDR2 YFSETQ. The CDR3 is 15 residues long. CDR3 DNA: TGCGCCAGCAGCATCAGCCTTCCCCTCAACACTGAAGCTTTCTTT. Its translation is CASSISLPLNTEAFF.

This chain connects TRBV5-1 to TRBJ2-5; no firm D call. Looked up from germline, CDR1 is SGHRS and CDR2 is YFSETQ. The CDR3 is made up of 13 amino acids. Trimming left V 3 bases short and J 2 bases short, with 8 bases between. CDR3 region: CASSSDVQETQYF. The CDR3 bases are TGCGCCAGCAGCTCGGACGTACAAGAGACCCAGTACTTC.

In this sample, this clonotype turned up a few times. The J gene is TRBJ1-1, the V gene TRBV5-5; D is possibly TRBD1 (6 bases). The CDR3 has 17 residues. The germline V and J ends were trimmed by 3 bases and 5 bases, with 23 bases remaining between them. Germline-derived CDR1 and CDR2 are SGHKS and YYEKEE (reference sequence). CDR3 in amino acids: CASSSRGTWGGNTEAFF. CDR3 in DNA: TGTGCCAGCAGCTCCCGAGGAACCTGGGGGGGCAATACTGAAGCTTTCTTT.